This T cell receptor beta chain originates from a study of blood T cell repertoires in COVID-19. Whole-study context: Nucleic acid was either cDNA or gDNA, and it came from T cells, B-cell-depleted T cells, or PBMCs.

This clone was detected only a few times. This CDR3 comprises 16 residues. Germline V CDR1 and CDR2: MNHEY, SVGEGT. Trimming removed 2 bases at V and 9 bases at J, with 17 bases between. Patients in Seattle were enrolled during active infection, then followed longitudinally. Clones were sequenced by immunoSEQ multiplex PCR, and TCRdb holds only the in-frame ones, with some missing. The sample comprises 170,000 or so clones, 65% to 85% of which are singletons, and 6.5% to 7.5% rests with the top ten. The TCR sequence derives from a middle-aged woman with COVID-19, enrolled during active disease. V is TRBV6-2 or TRBV6-3 and J is TRBJ1-6, with D possibly being TRBD1 (6 bases). The sample was peripheral blood. CDR3 in DNA: TGTGCCAGCAGTTACGGAGTTCAGGGGCGGAGTTCACCCCTCCACTTT. This encodes CASSYGVQGRSSPLHF.